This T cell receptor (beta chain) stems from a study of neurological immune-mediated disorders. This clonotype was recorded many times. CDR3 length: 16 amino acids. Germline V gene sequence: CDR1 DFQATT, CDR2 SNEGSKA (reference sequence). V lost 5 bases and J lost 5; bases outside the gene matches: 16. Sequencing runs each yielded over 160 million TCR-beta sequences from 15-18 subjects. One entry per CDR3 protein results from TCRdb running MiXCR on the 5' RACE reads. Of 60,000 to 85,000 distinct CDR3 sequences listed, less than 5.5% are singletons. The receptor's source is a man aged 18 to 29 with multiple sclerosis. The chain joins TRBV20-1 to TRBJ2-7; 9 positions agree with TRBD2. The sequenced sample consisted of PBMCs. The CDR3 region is CSASSLALAGRNEQYF. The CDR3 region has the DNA TGCAGTGCTTCCTCCCTGGCGCTAGCGGGGCGGAACGAGCAGTACTTC.